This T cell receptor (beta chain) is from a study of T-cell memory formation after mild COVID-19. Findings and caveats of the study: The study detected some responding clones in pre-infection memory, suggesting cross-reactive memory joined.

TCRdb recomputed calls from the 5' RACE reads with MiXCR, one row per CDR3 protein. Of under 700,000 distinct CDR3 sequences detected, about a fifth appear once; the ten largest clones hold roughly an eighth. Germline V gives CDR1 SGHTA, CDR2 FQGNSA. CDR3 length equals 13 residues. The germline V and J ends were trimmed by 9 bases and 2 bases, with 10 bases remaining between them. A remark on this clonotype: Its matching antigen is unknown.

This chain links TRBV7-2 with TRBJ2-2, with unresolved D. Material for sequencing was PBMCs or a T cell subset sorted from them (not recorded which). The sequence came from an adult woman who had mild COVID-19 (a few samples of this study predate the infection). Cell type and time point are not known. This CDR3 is CASVGRNTGELFF. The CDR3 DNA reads TGTGCCAGTGTAGGTAGAAACACCGGGGAGCTGTTTTTT.